The text below deals with one TCR beta chain. This sample is part of a study of blood T cell repertoires in COVID-19. Across the study: The study drew acute and convalescent COVID-19 samples from the United States, Italy and Spain. The analysed material was cDNA or gDNA that came from T cells, B-cell-depleted T cells, or PBMCs.

Per the authors' pipeline: Nucleated cell counts were estimated from reference gene primer amplification. Measured with immunoSEQ multiplex PCR; TCRdb has only the in-frame clones, and not every one. V, J and clone size are those of that table, while D and trimming were read from the DNA. The top ten clones hold 4.4% of a sample with 80,000 to 100,000 clones, approximately 84% of them seen once. Germline CDR1 reads MGHDK; CDR2 reads SYGVNS. The ends were cut back, 3 bases at V and 2 bases at J, with 20 bases in the middle. The CDR3 extends over 17 amino acids. This chain joins TRBV25-1 and TRBJ2-7; possibly TRBD1 for D (5 bases). The specimen sequenced was peripheral blood. The clonotype comes from a man in his sixties with acute or convalescent COVID-19. CDR3 nucleotide sequence: TGTGCCAGCAGTGACAATCTAGGTTCGGAAGGGGCCTACGAGCAGTACTTC. It yields the protein CASSDNLGSEGAYEQYF.